This is a list of T cell receptor beta chains from one sample in a study of CD8 T cells in ankylosing spondylitis. A single record per CDR3 protein comes from TCRdb applying MiXCR to the 5' RACE reads. The sample lists about 150,000 distinct CDR3 sequences; approximately 10% were seen once. The specimen sequenced was blood, either unsorted or a sorted T cell fraction (not recorded which). These TCRs come from a female donor with ankylosing spondylitis or in good health (not recorded which). CDR3s include the opening cysteine and the closing phenylalanine or tryptophan. D genes are given only for firm matches. Clone sizes are given selectively: once, few, many, or a class where the clone is expanded.

V gene	D gene	J gene	clone size	CDR3 protein	CDR3 DNA
TRBV29-1	NA	TRBJ2-7	many	CSVEGDGYEQYF	TGCAGCGTTGAGGGGGACGGCTACGAGCAGTACTTC
TRBV2	NA	TRBJ1-2	few	CASSERGIYGYTF	TGTGCCAGCAGTGAACGAGGGATCTATGGCTACACCTTC
TRBV5-1	TRBD1	TRBJ1-3	many	CASSHLPDRSGNTIYF	TGCGCCAGCAGCCACCTCCCGGACAGGTCCGGAAACACCATATATTTT
TRBV7-2	TRBD2	TRBJ2-3	many	CASSFTGTSVAQYF	TGTGCCAGCAGCTTTACCGGGACTAGCGTGGCGCAGTATTTT
TRBV6-5	NA	TRBJ1-4	many	CASSKDWEKLFF	TGTGCCAGCAGCAAAGATTGGGAAAAACTGTTTTTT
TRBV28	TRBD1	TRBJ2-1	many	CASSTGTGNFGEQFF	TGTGCCAGCAGCACGGGGACAGGGAACTTCGGAGAGCAGTTCTTC
TRBV30	NA	TRBJ1-2	many	CAWSTAQVYGYTF	TGTGCCTGGAGTACAGCCCAGGTCTATGGCTACACCTTC
TRBV7-9	TRBD1	TRBJ1-4	many	CASSLRQGGEKLFF	TGTGCCAGCAGCTTGCGACAGGGCGGGGAAAAACTGTTTTTT
TRBV7-2	TRBD2	TRBJ2-1	many	CASSFRSGGAAQFF	TGTGCCAGCAGCTTTCGTAGCGGGGGGGCGGCGCAGTTCTTC
TRBV28	TRBD1	TRBJ2-7	many	CASSFTGDRDEQYF	TGTGCCAGCAGTTTTACGGGTGACAGGGACGAGCAGTACTTC
TRBV5-1	TRBD2	TRBJ2-3	many	CASSTGLAAQYF	TGCGCCAGCAGCACCGGACTAGCTGCGCAGTATTTT
TRBV20-1	TRBD1	TRBJ2-7	many	CSATGTGILEQYF	TGCAGTGCGACCGGGACAGGGATCCTCGAGCAGTACTTC
TRBV7-2	NA	TRBJ1-2	NA	CASSLMTQGLTYGYTF	TGTGCCAGCAGCTTAATGACGCAGGGGCTCACCTATGGCTACACCTTC
TRBV29-1	NA	TRBJ1-1	many	CSVGVLLNTEAFF	TGCAGCGTGGGGGTCCTGCTGAACACTGAAGCTTTCTTT
TRBV21-1	NA	TRBJ1-2	many	CASSKTGEGGYTF	TGTGCCAGCAGCAAGACAGGGGAAGGTGGCTACACCTTC
TRBV29-1	NA	TRBJ2-1	NA	CSADTANEQFF	TGCAGCGCCGACACCGCCAATGAGCAGTTCTTC
TRBV5-1	NA	TRBJ1-6	many	CASSLGPTTNSPLHF	TGCGCCAGCAGCTTGGGACCGACAACAAATTCACCCCTCCACTTT
TRBV10-2	NA	TRBJ2-3	many	CASSEPFEDTQYF	TGCGCCAGCAGTGAGCCGTTTGAGGATACGCAGTATTTT
TRBV19	TRBD1	TRBJ2-1	few	CASSPRTQGAGEQFF	TGTGCCAGTAGTCCCCGAACCCAGGGGGCGGGTGAGCAGTTCTTC
TRBV5-1	NA	TRBJ2-5	few	CASSLAWGQETQYF	TGCGCCAGCAGCTTGGCCTGGGGTCAAGAGACCCAGTACTTC
TRBV29-1	NA	TRBJ2-1	many	CSVREIEEQFF	TGCAGCGTTAGGGAAATTGAGGAGCAGTTCTTC
TRBV20-1	TRBD2	TRBJ2-1	many	CSARKLAGYNEQFF	TGCAGTGCTAGGAAACTAGCGGGGTACAATGAGCAGTTCTTC
TRBV6-1	NA	TRBJ1-5	many	CASSEERGRGGQPQHF	TGTGCCAGCAGTGAAGAAAGGGGCAGGGGAGGTCAGCCCCAGCATTTT
TRBV28	NA	TRBJ2-3	many	CASSLSIYTDTQYF	TGTGCCAGCAGTTTAAGTATTTACACAGATACGCAGTATTTT
TRBV19	NA	TRBJ2-2	many	CASSPGHTNTGELFF	TGTGCCAGTAGTCCGGGACACACGAACACCGGGGAGCTGTTTTTT
TRBV30	NA	TRBJ1-5	many	CAWSGLSVGQPQHF	TGTGCCTGGAGTGGCTTATCTGTAGGGCAGCCCCAGCATTTT
TRBV18	NA	TRBJ2-3	NA	CASLPGLPKDTQYF	TGTGCCAGCTTGCCGGGACTCCCGAAGGATACGCAGTATTTT
TRBV12-3/TRBV12-4	NA	TRBJ1-4	many	CASSIGIGNEKLFF	TGTGCCAGCAGTATCGGGATTGGGAATGAAAAACTGTTTTTT
TRBV20-1	NA	TRBJ2-5	NA	CSAPYPNPDMTQYF	TGCAGTGCCCCATACCCGAACCCGGACATGACCCAGTACTTC
TRBV6-5	NA	TRBJ2-3	NA	CASTQAGADTQYF	TGTGCCAGCACCCAAGCTGGGGCAGATACGCAGTATTTT
TRBV6-1	NA	TRBJ2-1	few	CASSNKPGLPYNEQFF	TGTGCCAGCAGCAATAAACCGGGACTTCCATACAATGAGCAGTTCTTC
TRBV27	NA	TRBJ2-1	NA	CASSRGLGYNEQFF	TGTGCCAGCAGCAGAGGTCTGGGTTACAATGAGCAGTTCTTC
TRBV20-1	NA	TRBJ2-1	many	CSARDLGNEQFF	TGCAGTGCTAGAGATCTGGGGAATGAGCAGTTCTTC
TRBV28	NA	TRBJ2-1	NA	CASSRWLQVTYNEQFF	TGTGCCAGCAGTCGGTGGCTGCAGGTCACCTACAATGAGCAGTTCTTC
TRBV6-5	NA	TRBJ1-2	many	CASSRLQTGTGYTF	TGTGCCAGCAGTCGACTCCAGACAGGAACTGGCTACACCTTC
TRBV7-9	NA	TRBJ2-7	many	CASSGPTDYEQYF	TGTGCCAGCAGCGGACCGACAGACTACGAGCAGTACTTC
TRBV5-1	TRBD1	TRBJ1-2	many	CASSYLPLTGGAGYTF	TGCGCCAGCAGCTACTTACCCTTGACAGGGGGCGCTGGCTACACCTTC
TRBV12-3/TRBV12-4	NA	TRBJ1-5	many	CASSLTDFNSLPQHF	TGTGCCAGCAGTTTAACGGATTTCAACAGTCTGCCCCAGCATTTT
TRBV12-3/TRBV12-4	TRBD2	TRBJ2-3	many	CASTLLAGGPDTQYF	TGTGCCAGCACCTTACTAGCGGGGGGGCCCGATACGCAGTATTTT
TRBV12-3/TRBV12-4	NA	TRBJ2-7	NA	CASSGEWESYEQYF	TGTGCCAGCAGCGGTGAGTGGGAGTCTTACGAGCAGTACTTC
TRBV7-2	NA	TRBJ2-7	NA	CASSLGQGGREEQYF	TGTGCCAGCAGCTTAGGTCAGGGGGGTAGAGAGGAGCAGTACTTC
TRBV14	NA	TRBJ1-2	NA	CASSQDFGGYTF	TGTGCCAGCAGCCAAGATTTCGGCGGCTACACCTTC
TRBV7-6	NA	TRBJ2-1	few	CATGLDVGYNEQFF	TGTGCCACCGGGCTTGACGTGGGGTACAATGAGCAGTTCTTC
TRBV4-1	NA	TRBJ2-4	many	CATEGAKNIQYF	TGCGCCACCGAGGGAGCCAAAAACATTCAGTACTTC
TRBV18	NA	TRBJ1-4	many	CASSQPDSRKLFF	TGTGCCAGCTCACAACCGGACAGCCGAAAACTGTTTTTT
TRBV12-3/TRBV12-4	NA	TRBJ2-5	NA	CASSFGQRETQYF	TGTGCCAGCAGTTTCGGGCAAAGGGAGACCCAGTACTTC
TRBV6-2/TRBV6-3	NA	TRBJ2-2	many	CASRPTGSGELFF	TGTGCCAGCAGACCTACGGGGTCCGGGGAGCTGTTTTTT
TRBV20-1	NA	TRBJ2-1	many	CSARKGGYEQFF	TGCAGTGCTAGAAAGGGGGGCTATGAGCAGTTCTTC
TRBV5-1	TRBD2	TRBJ2-1	many	CASSRTSGRNEQFF	TGCGCCAGCAGCCGGACTAGCGGGAGAAATGAGCAGTTCTTC
TRBV6-1	TRBD1	TRBJ1-2	many	CASSEATGTGVVRSGYTF	TGTGCCAGCAGTGAAGCTACCGGGACAGGGGTTGTACGAAGTGGCTACACCTTC
TRBV15	NA	TRBJ1-1	many	CATSRDRGAEAFF	TGTGCCACCAGCAGAGATAGGGGAGCTGAAGCTTTCTTT
TRBV27	TRBD1	TRBJ1-2	few	CASTQRGQGAFGGYTF	TGTGCCAGCACCCAAAGGGGCCAGGGGGCGTTTGGTGGCTACACCTTC
TRBV20-1	TRBD1	TRBJ1-6	many	CSARDKGASNSPLHF	TGCAGTGCTAGAGATAAGGGGGCTAGTAATTCACCCCTCCACTTT
TRBV20-1	TRBD2	TRBJ2-1	many	CSAGSSAGDNEQFF	TGCAGTGCGGGGAGTTCAGCGGGGGACAATGAGCAGTTCTTC
TRBV20-1	NA	TRBJ2-1	NA	CSAKGYAKKNEQFF	TGCAGTGCTAAGGGCTACGCAAAGAAAAATGAGCAGTTCTTC
TRBV23-1	TRBD2	TRBJ2-1	NA	CASSQTALRTRDYNEQFF	TGCGCCAGCAGTCAGACGGCCCTAAGGACTAGGGATTACAATGAGCAGTTCTTC
TRBV18	TRBD2	TRBJ2-1	few	CASSPLNPAGGRNEQFF	TGTGCCAGCTCACCCTTAAACCCAGCGGGGGGGCGTAATGAGCAGTTCTTC
TRBV6-1	TRBD2	TRBJ2-5	NA	CASKRTSGIETQYF	TGTGCCAGCAAAAGAACTAGCGGGATTGAGACCCAGTACTTC
TRBV5-1	NA	TRBJ1-2	few	CASRSTGLHGYTF	TGCGCCAGCAGATCGACCGGGCTACATGGCTACACCTTC
TRBV28	TRBD1	TRBJ2-7	NA	CASSPSGTGRYEQYF	TGTGCCAGCAGTCCGAGCGGGACAGGGAGATACGAGCAGTACTTC